The 26 T cell receptor beta chains given below trace back to one sample, sequenced in a study of identifying expanded T cells in peripheral blood. Generated by immunoSEQ multiplex PCR, the TCRdb table keeps only in-frame clones and is missing some. The table includes 120,000 or so clones, more than 75% detected once. The sample was blood. Receptor source: a person aged 18-70 years in good health.

This chain joins TRBV30 and TRBJ2-3, with D possibly matching TRBD1 (5 bases). Germline V gene sequence: CDR1 GTSNPN, CDR2 SVGIG (reference sequence). The CDR3 runs to 13 residues. Trimming took 2 bases from V and 4 from J, leaving 10 bases between them. CDR3 sequence: CAWSKGWADTQYF. The CDR3, as DNA: TGTGCCTGGAGTAAGGGGTGGGCAGATACGCAGTATTTT. Looking up the rest from reference TRBV30 and TRBJ2-3 gives the full variable domain: SQTIHQWPATLVQPVGSPLSLECTVEGTSNPNLYWYRQAAGRGLQLLFYSVGIGQISSEVPQNLSASRPQDRQFILSSKKLLLSDSGFYLCAWSKGWADTQYFGPGTRLTVL.

This chain's CDR3 is CASSQDDRDSLNIQYF. The CDR3 nucleotides are TGCGCCAGCAGCCAAGATGACAGGGACAGCTTAAACATTCAGTACTTC. The V call is TRBV4-1, the J call TRBJ2-4; 7 positions match TRBD1. CDR1 is MGHRA and CDR2 is YSYEKL in the germline V gene. V lost 0 bases, J lost 6 bases, and 8 bases stayed unmatched. CDR3 length: 16 amino acids.

The chain recombines TRBV5-5 with TRBJ2-3; no clear D. Germline V lookup: CDR1 SGHKS, CDR2 YYEKEE (reference sequence). Trimming shortened V by 5 bases and J by 6 bases, and 19 bases separated the two germline ends. The CDR3 is made up of 15 amino acids. CDR3 protein: CASRQPGIRRDTQYF. CDR3 DNA: TGTGCCAGCAGGCAGCCTGGAATACGGCGCGATACGCAGTATTTT.

The chain is built from TRBV5-1 and TRBJ2-1; TRBD1 aligns across 7 bases. Losses at the gene ends were 1 base for V and 7 bases for J; bases not matched to a gene: 8. The CDR3 sequence is 15 residues long. Germline V gene data show CDR1 as SGHRS and CDR2 as YFSETQ. In DNA form, the CDR3 reads TGCGCCAGCAGCTTGTCCCCAGTACAGGGGAATGAGCAGTTCTTC. This encodes CASSLSPVQGNEQFF.

V usage is TRBV15 and J usage is TRBJ1-3; D call uncertain. Trimming left V 8 bases short and J 0 bases short, with 14 bases between. The CDR3 has 15 amino acids. Germline-derived CDR1 and CDR2 are LNHNV and YYDKDF (reference sequence). Written as DNA, the CDR3 is TGTGCCACCCAAACCGGACGGCTCTCTGGAAACACCATATATTTT. Protein sequence: CATQTGRLSGNTIYF.

The chain couples TRBV29-1 to TRBJ2-3; 12 bases agree with TRBD2. V lost 5 bases and J lost 3; bases outside the gene matches: 15. Germline CDR1 and CDR2: SQVTM and ANQGSEA. The CDR3 covers 18 residues. This CDR3 reads CSVLSTSGGILYTDTQYF. Here the CDR3 DNA reads TGCAGCGTTTTATCCACTAGCGGGGGGATCTTGTATACAGATACGCAGTATTTT.

The chain has TRBV19 and TRBJ2-3; D remains unclear. CDR1 is LNHDA and CDR2 is SQIVND in the germline V gene (reference sequence). This CDR3 region has 12 residues. V gave up 5 bases and J gave up 2 bases, with 5 bases separating them. CDR3: CASSLNTDTQYF. CDR3 nucleotides: TGTGCCAGTAGTCTTAACACAGATACGCAGTATTTT.

This chain joins TRBV9 and TRBJ2-1; TRBD2 matches at 11 bases. The ends lost 3 bases at V and 4 bases at J; junction bases unmatched: 3. CDR3 length: 15 residues. Germline CDR1 SGDLS, CDR2 YYNGEE. CDR3 nucleotide sequence: TGTGCCAGCAGCGCTAGCGGGGGGACTTACAATGAGCAGTTCTTC. Translated: CASSASGGTYNEQFF.

The rearrangement links TRBV7-2 to TRBJ2-7; tentatively, D is TRBD2 (5 bases). From germline, CDR1 is SGHTA and CDR2 FQGNSA. The CDR3 contains 15 residues. Trimming stripped 1 base from V and 3 bases from J, with 13 bases between. Here the CDR3 reads CASSLESRGNYEQYF. The CDR3 coding sequence is TGTGCCAGCAGCTTAGAATCCCGGGGTAACTACGAGCAGTACTTC.

The CDR3 spells CASKRDAYSNQPQHF. The CDR3 DNA reads TGCGCCAGCAAGAGGGACGCTTATAGCAATCAGCCCCAGCATTTT. The rearrangement joins TRBV5-1 to TRBJ1-5; perhaps TRBD1 as D (5 bases). V was clipped by 6 bases and J by 0 bases, with 13 bases between them. Per germline, CDR1 SGHRS and CDR2 YFSETQ. This CDR3 has 15 amino acids.

This chain joins TRBV5-6 and TRBJ2-7, with D possibly matching TRBD1 (6 bases). The CDR3 extends over 18 amino acids. V shed 0 bases and J shed 3 bases, with 22 bases lying between them. CDR1 and CDR2 from the germline V gene are SGHDT and YYEEEE. The CDR3 DNA is TGTGCCAGCAGCTTGGAGGGAAGGACAGACAAAATAGGCTACGAGCAGTACTTC. It specifies CASSLEGRTDKIGYEQYF.

The CDR3 sequence is CASSQIRGGTEAFF. The CDR3 nucleotides are TGTGCCAGCAGCCAAATAAGGGGGGGCACTGAAGCTTTCTTT. This chain links TRBV14 with TRBJ1-1, with a possible D match to TRBD1 (6 bases). V was cut by 2 bases and J by 4 bases, with 11 bases left in between. Germline CDR1 SGHDN, CDR2 FVKESK. The CDR3 consists of 14 residues.

There are a few counts of this clone. J is TRBJ1-3 and V is TRBV5-6; D remains ambiguous. The CDR3 is made up of 13 amino acids. Germline loops: CDR1 SGHDT, CDR2 YYEEEE. Trimming removed 7 bases at V and 2 bases at J, with 10 bases between. The chain's CDR3 is CASGRRAGNTIYF. Written as DNA, the CDR3 is TGTGCCAGCGGGCGGCGCGCTGGAAACACCATATATTTT.

The CDR3 region has the DNA TGTGCCAGTAGGAGGGAGAGCTCTGGAAACACCATATATTTT. Its translation is CASRRESSGNTIYF. The genes are TRBV19 and TRBJ1-3; D ambiguous. Germline V gene lookup returns CDR1 LNHDA and CDR2 SQIVND (reference sequence). Trimming took off 6 bases at V and 0 bases at J, with 9 bases between the two ends. This CDR3 is 14 amino acids long.

This clone has a single count. The chain has TRBV5-1 and TRBJ1-3, with 7 bases lining up with TRBD1. V dropped 0 bases and J dropped 3; count of bases not matched to a gene: 12. The length of the CDR3 is 18 residues. Looked up from germline, CDR1 is SGHRS and CDR2 is YFSETQ. CDR3 nucleotide sequence: TGCGCCAGCAGCTTGGCGGCTTTGGGACAGACGATTGGAAACACCATATATTTT. This encodes CASSLAALGQTIGNTIYF. Drawing the rest from reference TRBV5-1 and TRBJ1-3, the complete variable domain is KAGVTQTPRYLIKTRGQQVTLSCSPISGHRSVSWYQQTPGQGLQFLFEYFSETQRNKGNFPGRFSGRQFSNSRSEMNVSTLELGDSALYLCASSLAALGQTIGNTIYFGEGSWLTVV.

The chain links TRBV14 to TRBJ2-7; TRBD1 is a possible D gene (5 bases). Deletions cut 0 bases from V and 6 bases from J, with 12 bases between. CDR1 and CDR2 (germline): SGHDN, FVKESK. The CDR3 totals 14 residues. The CDR3 loop reads CASSQDLVRGEQYF. The CDR3 DNA reads TGTGCCAGCAGCCAAGATCTTGTAAGGGGCGAGCAGTACTTC. Full variable domain (outside the CDR3, taken from reference TRBV14 and TRBJ2-7): EAGVTQFPSHSVIEKGQTVTLRCDPISGHDNLYWYRRVMGKEIKFLLHFVKESKQDESGMPNNRFLAERTGGTYSTLKVQPAELEDSGVYFCASSQDLVRGEQYFGPGTRLTVT.

This clone was seen a handful of times. The rearrangement uses TRBV7-6 and TRBJ1-2; the match to TRBD1 covers 9 bases. V lost 4 bases to trimming and J lost 4 bases; unmatched junction nucleotides: 4. The CDR3 contains 14 residues. Per the germline V gene, CDR1 is SGHVS and CDR2 is FNYEAQ. The CDR3 loop reads CASSSRQGVYGYTF. CDR3 in DNA: TGTGCCAGCAGCTCGAGACAGGGGGTCTATGGCTACACCTTC.

V is TRBV12-5 and J is TRBJ1-5, with D maybe TRBD1 (5 bases). Germline assignment: CDR1 LGHNT and CDR2 FRNRAP. Between the trimmed V and J ends, which lost 6 bases and 5 bases, there was a span of 11 bases. The CDR3 is made up of 13 amino acids. Written as DNA, the CDR3 is TGTGCTAGTGGCCTCAGGGACCATCAGCCCCAGCATTTT. Amino acid sequence: CASGLRDHQPQHF. The full variable domain, with the rest looked up from reference TRBV12-5 and TRBJ1-5, is DARVTQTPRHKVTEMGQEVTMRCQPILGHNTVFWYRQTMMQGLELLAYFRNRAPLDDSGMPKDRFSAEMPDATLATLKIQPSEPRDSAVYFCASGLRDHQPQHFGDGTRLSIL.

This clone has just a few counts. This rearrangement joins TRBV6-4 to TRBJ2-2, with TRBD1 as a possible D gene (6 bases). In germline, CDR1 is MRHNA, CDR2 SNTAGT. The length of the CDR3 is 15 residues. V was cut by 6 bases and J by 3 bases, with 14 bases left in between. The CDR3 loop reads CASSLTGSDTGELFF. The CDR3 bases are TGTGCCAGCAGCCTAACAGGGTCGGACACCGGGGAGCTGTTTTTT.

V usage is TRBV19 and J usage is TRBJ1-1; no clear D gene. The CDR3 has 15 residues. Germline lookup yields CDR1 LNHDA and CDR2 SQIVND (reference sequence). The V gene lost 5 bases and the J gene lost 1 base, with 14 bases spanning the gap. The CDR3: CASSPAITWNTEAFF. Written as DNA, the CDR3 is TGTGCCAGTAGTCCAGCCATCACCTGGAACACTGAAGCTTTCTTT.

This chain joins TRBV7-8 and TRBJ1-1; D is unclear. Per germline, CDR1 SGHVS and CDR2 FQNEAQ. The V end lost 4 bases, the J end lost 4 bases, and 10 bases lay between the germline ends. The CDR3 loop spans 13 amino acids. CDR3 sequence: CASSSNLGTEAFF. CDR3 in DNA: TGTGCCAGCAGCTCGAACCTTGGCACTGAAGCTTTCTTT.

The rearrangement joins TRBV7-9 to TRBJ2-1; 13 bases are shared with TRBD2. CDR1 is SEHNR and CDR2 is FQNEAQ in the germline V gene (reference sequence). This CDR3 is 16 amino acids long. V lost 5 bases to trimming and J lost 8 bases; unmatched junction nucleotides: 9. The CDR3 coding sequence is TGTGCCAGCAGCCACACTAGCGGGGGGGCGAGTGATGAGCAGTTCTTC. This translates into CASSHTSGGASDEQFF.

V gene TRBV2 combines with J gene TRBJ2-1; D is undetermined. The CDR3 totals 15 residues. Trimming pared 3 bases from V and 3 bases from J, leaving 12 bases between. Germline V lookup: CDR1 SNHLY, CDR2 FYNNEI. CDR3: CASSDRQPFYNEQFF. The CDR3 DNA is TGTGCCAGCAGTGATCGGCAGCCTTTCTACAATGAGCAGTTCTTC.

This sequence joins TRBV30 and TRBJ1-4; 8 positions match TRBD1. The CDR3 extends over 13 amino acids. V dropped 5 bases and J dropped 8; count of bases not matched to a gene: 7. Germline CDR1 reads GTSNPN; CDR2 reads SVGIG (reference sequence). For the CDR3, the DNA is TGTGCCTGGGCCGGGACAGGTGCAGAAAAACTGTTTTTT. It yields the protein CAWAGTGAEKLFF. The variable domain in full, with the rest retrieved from reference TRBV30 and TRBJ1-4, is SQTIHQWPATLVQPVGSPLSLECTVEGTSNPNLYWYRQAAGRGLQLLFYSVGIGQISSEVPQNLSASRPQDRQFILSSKKLLLSDSGFYLCAWAGTGAEKLFFGSGTQLSVL.

A single count supports this clone. V is TRBV7-6 and J is TRBJ2-7; D is perhaps TRBD1 (6 bases). The V gene's germline CDR1 is SGHVS and CDR2 FNYEAQ. The CDR3 runs to 14 residues. V was pared by 4 bases and J by 5 bases, with 15 bases between. CDR3 protein: CASSSSGAGDEQYF. In nucleotides, the CDR3 is TGTGCCAGCAGCTCCTCCGGGGCAGGGGACGAGCAGTACTTC.

The chain couples TRBV29-1 to TRBJ1-1; D is unresolved. V was trimmed by 6 bases and J by 3 bases, leaving 11 bases between them. Germline assignment: CDR1 SQVTM and CDR2 ANQGSEA. The CDR3 spans 12 residues. CDR3 in amino acids: CSVSLRDTEAFF. The CDR3 coding sequence is TGCAGCGTCTCGCTTCGGGACACTGAAGCTTTCTTT.